This T cell receptor beta chain was obtained from a study of lymphopenia after photon versus proton radiotherapy. Study-wide findings and caveats: After lymphocyte nadir, photon-treated repertoires showed oligoclonal expansion, especially CD8+ Temra. Larger post-nadir TCR diversity loss correlated inversely with survival in deceased patients. Only patients who died were analyzed for survival; proton advantage is unproven. Relative stability marked proton patients; photon patients lost diversity and naive cells.

The CDR3 is 17 residues long. Losses at the gene ends were 3 bases for V and 0 bases for J; bases not matched to a gene: 9. Germline CDR1 MNHNS, CDR2 SASEGT. For this clone: Its antigen remains unknown.

Libraries were prepared by immunoSEQ multiplex PCR; TCRdb keeps only in-frame clonotypes and omits some of them. Of tens of thousands of clones listed, more than 90% are singletons. The rearrangement uses TRBV6-1 and TRBJ1-2; 8 positions match TRBD1. The receptor was derived from a woman aged 40 to 50 with cholangiocarcinoma. The input for sequencing was peripheral blood, taken from a patient treated with photon-based radiotherapy. The CDR3 sequence: CASSETGVPGPNYGYTF. The CDR3 DNA reads TGTGCCAGCAGTGAGACAGGGGTCCCGGGTCCTAACTATGGCTACACCTTC.